This TCR beta chain emerged from a study of T-cell memory formation after mild COVID-19. One entry per CDR3 protein, called by TCRdb with MiXCR from the 5' RACE reads. The sample lists 140,000 to 150,000 distinct CDR3 sequences, roughly a quarter seen once, with around 22% in the top ten. The CDR3 totals 12 residues. V lost 5 bases and J 6 bases, leaving 9 bases between the germline ends. Germline CDR1 and CDR2: MNHEY and SMNVEV (reference sequence). The rearrangement links TRBV27 to TRBJ2-3; no clear D gene. The TCR sequence derives from an adult woman who had mild COVID-19 (a few samples of this study predate the infection). Cell type and time point are not known. Sequenced sample: PBMCs or a T cell subset sorted from them (not recorded which). The CDR3 is CASSPTVDTQYF. In DNA form, the CDR3 reads TGTGCCAGCAGTCCGACGGTGGATACGCAGTATTTT.